These 17 T cell receptor beta chains came from one sample sequenced in a study of cytomegalovirus exposure and HLA in healthy donors. In the PCR, 60 Vbeta and 13 Jbeta primers were used. Profiled with immunoSEQ multiplex PCR; TCRdb holds only in-frame clones, not every one. This specimen shows tens of thousands of clones; the ten leading clones hold about 4%. The sequencing input was PBMCs. These receptors were collected from a female donor in good health and CMV-seropositive.

This chain uses TRBV10-2 with TRBJ2-3; 9 positions agree with TRBD2. Germline CDR1 is WSHSY and CDR2 is SAAADI. This CDR3 region has 16 residues. After removal of 6 bases from V and 0 bases from J, the junction contained 7 bases not matched to a gene. CDR3 region: CASRDPSGTSTDTQYF. The CDR3 DNA reads TGCGCCAGCAGGGACCCTAGCGGGACTAGCACAGATACGCAGTATTTT.

The chain carries TRBV6-1 and TRBJ2-2, with a possible D match to TRBD2 (6 bases). Trimming left V 8 bases short and J 10 bases short, with 23 bases between. Germline CDR1 MNHNS, CDR2 SASEGT. CDR3 size: 15 residues. This CDR3 reads CASSWGRTWVEELFF. In nucleotides, the CDR3 is TGTGCCAGCTCCTGGGGGAGGACCTGGGTGGAGGAGCTGTTTTTT.

The V and J genes are TRBV4-1 and TRBJ1-1, with 9 bases identical to TRBD1. Germline V lookup: CDR1 MGHRA, CDR2 YSYEKL. J was trimmed by 4 bases and V by 4 bases; bases with no gene match: 10. The CDR3 is 16 residues long. DNA of the CDR3: TGCGCCAGCAGCCCAACCGGACAGGGGAGAGGCACTGAAGCTTTCTTT. Translated: CASSPTGQGRGTEAFF.

V is TRBV10-2 and J is TRBJ2-1; TRBD2 matches at 9 bases. Germline V gene lookup returns CDR1 WSHSY and CDR2 SAAADI. Trimming took 7 bases from V and 5 from J; bases not matched to a gene: 6. The CDR3 extends over 14 amino acids. CDR3 in amino acids: CASISGSADNEQFF. CDR3 sequence (DNA): TGCGCCAGCATTAGCGGGAGTGCGGACAATGAGCAGTTCTTC.

The gene calls are TRBV11-3 and TRBJ1-5, with TRBD1 matching 8 bases. The CDR3 is 14 residues long. V shed 5 bases, J shed 4 bases, and the junction held 4 bases outside the gene matches. The germline CDR1 and CDR2 sequences are SGHNT and YENEEA. The CDR3: CASSRGTGNQPQHF. The CDR3 nucleotides are TGTGCCAGCAGCCGCGGGACAGGAAATCAGCCCCAGCATTTT.

The chain combines TRBV27 with TRBJ1-1; possible D gene TRBD1, 6 bases. This CDR3 region has 14 residues. Germline V CDR1 and CDR2: MNHEY, SMNVEV (reference sequence). The V gene lost 4 bases and the J gene lost 1 base, with 10 bases spanning the gap. CDR3 in DNA: TGTGCCAGCAGTTCCCAGGGACAGAACACTGAAGCTTTCTTT. This translates into CASSSQGQNTEAFF.

The chain uses TRBV9 and TRBJ1-6, with D tentatively TRBD1 (6 bases). The CDR3 covers 14 residues. Germline loops: CDR1 SGDLS, CDR2 YYNGEE. V lost 2 bases to trimming and J lost 11 bases, with 14 bases between them. CDR3 DNA: TGTGCCAGCAGCGTCGCCAGGGGAATGGCACCCCTCCACTTT. Translated, it gives CASSVARGMAPLHF.

The V and J genes are TRBV7-2 and TRBJ1-1; a weak D match, TRBD1 (5 bases). CDR3 length: 16 residues. In germline, CDR1 is SGHTA, CDR2 FQGNSA. V dropped 1 base and J dropped 5 bases, with 17 bases sitting between them. As DNA, the CDR3 is TGTGCCAGCAGCTTAGTGGGGGGTCGAAGGTTTACTGAAGCTTTCTTT. Amino acid sequence: CASSLVGGRRFTEAFF.

V is TRBV29-1 and J is TRBJ2-7; 7 positions match TRBD1. The J segment lost 4 bases and the V segment lost 6 bases, leaving 15 bases of the junction unmatched. The CDR3 is 15 residues long. Per the germline V gene, CDR1 is SQVTM and CDR2 is ANQGSEA. CDR3 in DNA: TGCAGCGTGCGGAGAAGACAGGGAGCATTTTACGAGCAGTACTTC. This translates into CSVRRRQGAFYEQYF.

The chain is built from TRBV19 and TRBJ2-1, with 7 bases lining up with TRBD1. The trim removed 3 bases at V and 9 bases at J, leaving 8 bases unmatched. This CDR3 is 14 amino acids long. Germline CDR1 and CDR2: LNHDA and SQIVND (reference sequence). The CDR3 DNA is TGTGCCAGTAGTATCTCGGACAGGCTGGGTGAGCAGTTCTTC. This encodes CASSISDRLGEQFF.

This chain links TRBV5-4 with TRBJ2-7; D uncertain. Looked up from germline, CDR1 is SGHNT and CDR2 is YYREEE (reference sequence). V was clipped by 1 base and J by 2 bases, with 7 bases between them. The CDR3 length is 13 residues. CDR3 in amino acids: CASSLTPAYEQYF. For the CDR3, the DNA is TGTGCCAGCAGCTTGACCCCAGCCTACGAGCAGTACTTC.

Regarding this clone: The germline gene is not matched at one end of the junction; a read error may be the cause. J is TRBJ1-1 and V is TRBV19; D is perhaps TRBD1 (5 bases). The CDR3 runs to 16 residues. Germline CDR1 LNHDA, CDR2 SQIVND (reference sequence). CDR3 protein: CASSTSGRARTEAAFF. Here the CDR3 DNA reads TGTGCCAGTAGTACCTCAGGCAGGGCGAGAACTGAAGCAGCTTTTTTT. Using reference TRBV19 and TRBJ1-1 for the parts outside the CDR3, the full variable domain is DGGITQSPKYLFRKEGQNVTLSCEQNLNHDAMYWYRQDPGQGLRLIYYSQIVNDFQKGDIAEGYSVSREKKESFPLTVTSAQKNPTAFYLCASSTSGRARTEAAFFGQGTRLTVV.

The chain has TRBV4-2 and TRBJ2-3, with D possibly being TRBD1 (7 bases). CDR3 length: 15 residues. Germline CDR1 reads LGHNA; CDR2 reads YNFKEQ. Deletions cut 1 base from V and 4 bases from J, with 12 bases between. The CDR3 region has the DNA TGTGCCAGCAGCCAAGCCCAGGGGGAGGCAGATACGCAGTATTTT. This codes for CASSQAQGEADTQYF.

The J gene is TRBJ2-7, the V gene TRBV6-1; possibly TRBD1 for D (6 bases). Trimming left V 7 bases short and J 1 base short, with 17 bases between. The CDR3 loop spans 15 amino acids. Germline CDR1 and CDR2: MNHNS and SASEGT. The CDR3: CASTIITGTSYEQYF. The CDR3 DNA is TGTGCCAGCACGATTATAACAGGGACGTCCTACGAGCAGTACTTC.

The chain combines TRBV19 with TRBJ1-2; TRBD1 matches 9 bases. Germline V gene sequence: CDR1 LNHDA, CDR2 SQIVND (reference sequence). Unmatched junction bases numbered 4, after V lost 3 bases and J lost 2 bases. There are 15 residues in the CDR3. The CDR3 sequence: CASSIHRGPNYGYTF. Written as DNA, the CDR3 is TGTGCCAGTAGTATCCACAGGGGGCCGAACTATGGCTACACCTTC.

The J gene is TRBJ2-3, the V gene TRBV18; 9 nucleotides line up with TRBD2. V shed 3 bases and J 2 bases; nucleotides not matched to a gene: 6. CDR3 length equals 16 residues. CDR1 is KGHSH, CDR2 LQKENI, per germline. CDR3 region: CASSPSSGAFTDTQYF. The CDR3 DNA reads TGTGCCAGCTCACCTTCTAGCGGGGCCTTCACAGATACGCAGTATTTT.

The chain links TRBV29-1 to TRBJ2-1, with D perhaps matching TRBD2 (6 bases). Between the trimmed V and J ends, which lost 4 bases and 15 bases, there was a span of 16 bases. CDR1 is SQVTM, CDR2 ANQGSEA, per germline. This CDR3 contains 11 residues. The CDR3 DNA follows: TGCAGCGTTGGTAGCGGAGTTAGGGGGTTCTTC. Its translation: CSVGSGVRGFF.